This T cell receptor beta chain was recovered during a study of post-analysis software for immune sequencing data. Included in the TCR beta cDNA libraries were unique molecular identifiers. TCRdb reanalysed the PCR reads using MiXCR and keeps one entry per CDR3 protein. Among roughly 800,000 distinct CDR3 sequences, roughly 50% were seen once, and the ten largest hold roughly 4.4%. The CDR3 totals 15 residues. After removal of 2 bases from V and 2 bases from J, the junction contained 4 bases not matched to a gene. Per the germline V gene, CDR1 is SGHTS and CDR2 is YDEGEE. As concerns this clonotype: What it binds is unknown.

The study's findings and limits: TRBV5-6, TRBV5-1 and TRBV20-1 belonged to a set of roughly 5 TRBV segments that were more frequent in patients than controls.

Sequenced material: blood. The clonotype comes from a girl under 18 with multiple sclerosis. This chain connects TRBV5-8 to TRBJ2-3; 8 bases match TRBD1. CDR3 in DNA: TGTGCCAGCAGCTTTAAGGGACAGGTCACAGATACGCAGTATTTT. This translates into CASSFKGQVTDTQYF.